Listed below are T cell receptor beta chains from one sample, sequenced in a study of T cell responses to AZD1222 COVID-19 vaccine. Clones were sequenced by immunoSEQ multiplex PCR, and TCRdb holds only the in-frame ones, with some missing. There are approximately 110,000 clones in the sample; more than 70% occur only once, and around 4.4% lies in the top ten. The source was peripheral blood, collected 28 days after the second AZD1222 dose. The source of these receptors is an adult who received the AZD1222 COVID-19 vaccine. The CDR3 runs from the conserved cysteine through the conserved F or W. D genes are given only for firm matches. Clone size, where shown, is once, few, many, or a class for clones that have expanded.

TRBJ1-1 | TRBD1 | TRBV19 | 14 | . | CASTTRQGVTEAFF | TGTGCCAGTACTACTAGACAGGGTGTCACTGAAGCTTTCTTT
TRBJ2-5 | TRBD2 | TRBV7-3 | 15 | . | CASSSSGGHLGTQYF | TGTGCCAGCAGCTCGAGCGGGGGCCACCTGGGGACCCAGTACTTC
TRBJ2-3 | . | TRBV19 | 13 | . | CASNTGLSDTQYF | TGTGCCAGTAATACCGGACTGTCAGATACGCAGTATTTT
TRBJ1-5 | . | TRBV19 | 15 | . | CASSMFGGGNQPQHF | TGTGCCAGTAGTATGTTCGGGGGGGGCAATCAGCCCCAGCATTTT
TRBJ1-2 | . | TRBV4-1 | 13 | . | CASSPTANYGYTF | TGCGCCAGCAGCCCAACAGCTAACTATGGCTACACCTTC
TRBJ2-7 | TRBD2 | TRBV6-2/TRBV6-3 | 12 | once | CASSLTSVEQYF | TGTGCCAGCAGCCTAACTAGCGTCGAGCAGTACTTC
TRBJ2-2 | . | TRBV28 | 16 | . | CASRGGTESYTGELFF | TGTGCCAGCAGGGGCGGGACGGAGTCCTACACCGGGGAGCTGTTTTTT
TRBJ2-5 | TRBD1 | TRBV18 | 14 | . | CASSPDRGQETQYF | TGTGCCAGCTCACCGGACAGGGGGCAAGAGACCCAGTACTTC
TRBJ1-3 | . | TRBV10-3 | 15 | once | CAISGSRYSGNTIYF | TGTGCCATCAGTGGGTCCCGCTACTCTGGAAACACCATATATTTT
TRBJ1-2 | . | TRBV6-4 | 16 | . | CASSDSPVEGIVGYTF | TGTGCCAGCAGTGACTCTCCAGTTGAGGGGATTGTGGGCTACACCTTC
TRBJ1-2 | . | TRBV7-8 | 16 | once | CASSLGPLAGGYGYTF | TGTGCCAGCAGCTTAGGGCCCCTTGCGGGGGGGTATGGCTACACCTTC
TRBJ2-5 | . | TRBV5-1 | 14 | . | CASNPGEVQETQYF | TGCGCCAGCAACCCAGGCGAGGTCCAAGAGACCCAGTACTTC
TRBJ2-4 | TRBD1 | TRBV30 | 13 | . | CAWSGTGKNIQYF | TGTGCCTGGAGTGGGACAGGGAAAAACATTCAGTACTTC
TRBJ1-1 | . | TRBV6-1 | 16 | . | CASSEALTRMNTEAFF | TGTGCCAGCAGTGAAGCTTTGACCAGGATGAACACTGAAGCTTTCTTT
TRBJ2-7 | TRBD1 | TRBV7-8 | 18 | . | CASSRDRGRGTTSYEQYF | TGTGCCAGCAGCAGGGACAGGGGGCGTGGGACTACCTCCTACGAGCAGTACTTC
TRBJ2-5 | . | TRBV9 | 14 | . | CASSVSLAAETQYF | TGTGCCAGCAGCGTATCTCTAGCAGCTGAGACCCAGTACTTC
TRBJ2-7 | . | TRBV28 | 16 | . | CASSLGSAGSIYEQYF | TGTGCCAGCAGTTTAGGGTCCGCAGGATCAATTTACGAGCAGTACTTC
TRBJ2-1 | . | TRBV9 | 14 | . | CASSVGISYNEQFF | TGTGCCAGCAGCGTAGGGATCTCCTACAATGAGCAGTTCTTC
TRBJ1-2 | . | TRBV15 | 13 | once | CATSGSSGYGYTF | TGTGCCACCAGCGGAAGTTCGGGGTATGGCTACACCTTC
TRBJ2-1 | . | TRBV24-1 | 16 | . | CATSDLGPSSYNEQFF | TGTGCCACCAGTGATTTGGGGCCTAGCTCCTACAATGAGCAGTTCTTC
TRBJ1-6 | . | TRBV7-9 | 16 | . | CASIRDGSSYNSPLHF | TGTGCCAGCATCCGGGACGGAAGCTCCTATAATTCACCCCTCCACTTT
TRBJ1-1 | . | TRBV5-4 | 13 | . | CASSLLEGTEAFF | TGTGCCAGCAGCTTGTTGGAGGGCACTGAAGCTTTCTTT
TRBJ1-1 | TRBD1 | TRBV7-9 | 14 | . | CASSSTPWGTGAFF | TGTGCCAGCAGCTCTACACCCTGGGGGACAGGAGCTTTCTTT
TRBJ1-5 | . | TRBV4-1 | 15 | . | CASSQGDTPIQPQHF | TGCGCCAGCAGCCAGGGCGACACCCCGATTCAGCCCCAGCATTTT
TRBJ1-1 | TRBD1 | TRBV7-8 | 14 | few | CASRAQTGDTEAFF | TGTGCCAGCAGGGCCCAAACAGGGGACACTGAAGCTTTCTTT
TRBJ2-5 | TRBD1 | TRBV24-1 | 14 | . | CATSDWTGIGTQYF | TGTGCCACCAGTGACTGGACAGGGATTGGGACCCAGTACTTC
TRBJ1-3 | . | TRBV11-2 | 17 | . | CASSLVSQGGPGNTIYF | TGTGCCAGCAGCTTAGTTTCCCAGGGAGGCCCTGGAAACACCATATATTTT
TRBJ2-2 | TRBD2 | TRBV5-1 | 18 | many | CASSLGSAVAGTTGELFF | TGCGCCAGCAGCTTGGGATCCGCGGTAGCGGGGACCACCGGGGAGCTGTTTTTT
TRBJ2-3 | . | TRBV5-5 | 14 | . | CASSLMGRTDTQYF | TGTGCCAGCAGCTTGATGGGCAGAACAGATACGCAGTATTTT
TRBJ1-3 | . | TRBV28 | 13 | . | CASSTPEWNTIYF | TGTGCCAGCAGTACCCCGGAATGGAACACCATATATTTT
TRBJ2-3 | . | TRBV5-1 | 14 | . | CASSLGPQGDTQYF | TGCGCCAGCAGCTTGGGGCCCCAGGGGGATACGCAGTATTTT
TRBJ1-2 | TRBD1 | TRBV7-9 | 13 | once | CASAPRVQGGYTF | TGTGCCAGCGCACCTAGGGTACAGGGGGGCTACACCTTC
TRBJ2-2 | . | TRBV6-1 | 13 | once | CASSEGWGGELFF | TGTGCCAGCAGTGAAGGATGGGGCGGGGAGCTGTTTTTT
TRBJ2-7 | TRBD1 | TRBV3-1/TRBV3-2 | 14 | once | CASSQGWTGDEQYF | TGTGCCAGCAGCCAAGGCTGGACAGGGGACGAGCAGTACTTC
TRBJ2-3 | . | TRBV10-3 | 14 | . | CAISDGRGTDTQYF | TGTGCCATCAGTGATGGTAGGGGAACAGATACGCAGTATTTT
TRBJ2-2 | . | TRBV7-2 | 16 | . | CASSVTPTSVPGELFF | TGTGCCAGCAGCGTAACCCCGACTAGTGTTCCCGGGGAGCTGTTTTTT
TRBJ1-3 | . | TRBV7-6 | 16 | . | CASSPTGPLSGNTIYF | TGTGCCAGCAGCCCAACCGGACCGCTCTCTGGAAACACCATATATTTT
TRBJ2-7 | . | TRBV28 | 13 | . | CACLTTNSYEQYF | TGTGCCTGCTTGACGACAAACTCCTACGAGCAGTACTTC
TRBJ1-1 | . | TRBV29-1 | 14 | many | CSVVEGSGNTEAFF | TGCAGCGTTGTTGAGGGGAGCGGGAACACTGAAGCTTTCTTT
TRBJ2-1 | TRBD2 | TRBV5-1 | 16 | . | CASSLGLAGGYNEQFF | TGCGCCAGCAGCTTGGGACTAGCGGGGGGATACAATGAGCAGTTCTTC
TRBJ1-1 | . | TRBV7-8 | 11 | . | CASSFGTEAFF | TGTGCCAGCAGCTTTGGCACTGAAGCTTTCTTT
TRBJ2-3 | TRBD2 | TRBV19 | 14 | once | CASSRSGGSDTQYF | TGTGCCAGTAGTCGTAGCGGGGGGTCAGATACGCAGTATTTT
TRBJ1-3 | . | TRBV5-1 | 17 | . | CASSLAGGPAGGNTIYF | TGCGCCAGCAGCTTGGCCGGCGGCCCCGCTGGAGGAAACACCATATATTTT
TRBJ2-1 | TRBD1 | TRBV25-1 | 17 | . | CASSGSQGAVAYNEQFF | TGTGCCAGCAGTGGTTCACAGGGGGCTGTTGCCTACAATGAGCAGTTCTTC